Each of the 19 T cell receptor beta chains below was sequenced from the same sample in a study of T-cell reconstitution after alpha-beta-depleted transplantation in children. TCRbeta library preparation incorporated unique molecular identifiers. TCRdb re-analysed the PCR reads in MiXCR, keeping a single row per CDR3 protein. There are about 500,000 distinct CDR3 sequences in the sample; 32% occur only once, and approximately 2.3% lies in the top ten. This sample comprised PBMCs from the stem cell graft donor, obtained from the stem cell graft. These receptors originate from a human donor who donated a stem cell graft to a child with aplastic anemia.

V is TRBV2 and J is TRBJ2-7; TRBD2 agrees at 8 bases. CDR1 SNHLY and CDR2 FYNNEI come from the germline V gene. With 7 bases clipped from V and 7 bases from J, the junction kept 6 bases outside the gene matches. This CDR3 is built from 12 residues. In nucleotides, the CDR3 is TGTGCCAGCACCCGGGAGGGCCTTGAGCAGTACTTC. Translated, it gives CASTREGLEQYF.

The rearrangement uses TRBV12-3 or TRBV12-4 and TRBJ2-6; D call uncertain. The CDR3 covers 13 residues. Here the CDR3 reads CAQRFSGANVLTF. The DNA of the CDR3 is TGTGCTCAGAGGTTCTCTGGGGCCAACGTCCTGACTTTC.

V usage is TRBV7-2 and J usage is TRBJ1-4; 8 bases match TRBD1. The CDR3 is made up of 15 amino acids. V trimming: 5 bases; J trimming: 4 bases; junction bases outside the gene matches: 6. Germline values: CDR1 SGHTA, CDR2 FQGNSA. CDR3 DNA sequence: TGTGCCAGCAGCACGAGGACAGGGCTTAATGAAAAACTGTTTTTT. Amino acid sequence: CASSTRTGLNEKLFF.

This clonotype has a count of ten or more. This sequence joins TRBV20-1 and TRBJ2-1, with no clear D. This CDR3 has 14 residues. V was trimmed by 3 bases and J by 6 bases, leaving 15 bases between them. Germline V lookup: CDR1 DFQATT, CDR2 SNEGSKA (reference sequence). The CDR3: CSASPPKGSNEQFF. CDR3 nucleotide sequence: TGCAGTGCTAGTCCACCCAAGGGCTCCAATGAGCAGTTCTTC.

The table lists this clonotype with a few counts. The chain is built from TRBV18 and TRBJ2-3; the match to TRBD1 covers 8 bases. The germline CDR1 and CDR2 sequences are KGHSH and LQKENI. There are 14 residues in the CDR3. The V gene end was trimmed by 4 bases and the J gene end by 5 bases; junction bases not matched to a gene: 5. CDR3 sequence: CASSQITGGDTQYF. DNA for the CDR3: TGTGCCAGCTCACAGATCACAGGGGGAGATACGCAGTATTTT.

The rearrangement uses TRBV7-2 and TRBJ2-5, with D perhaps given as TRBD1 or TRBD2 (7 bases each). V dropped 8 bases and J dropped 5 bases, with 18 bases sitting between them. In germline, CDR1 is SGHTA, CDR2 FQGNSA. The length of the CDR3 is 14 residues. The CDR3 sequence is CASVPRGGWETQYF. In nucleotides, the CDR3 is TGTGCCAGCGTCCCCAGGGGGGGTTGGGAGACCCAGTACTTC.

The chain uses TRBV4-3 and TRBJ2-4; D unresolved. V was trimmed by 0 bases and J by 0 bases, leaving 12 bases between them. CDR1 is LGHNA and CDR2 is YSLEER in the germline V gene. This CDR3 comprises 17 residues. The CDR3 nucleotides are TGCGCCAGCAGCCAAGAGTACGCGCCTCTAGCCAAAAACATTCAGTACTTC. Protein product: CASSQEYAPLAKNIQYF.

The gene calls are TRBV6-1 and TRBJ2-5, with 8 positions matching TRBD1. Germline loops: CDR1 MNHNS, CDR2 SASEGT. V lost 6 bases and J lost 7; bases outside the gene matches: 13. This CDR3 is 15 amino acids long. The CDR3 bases are TGTGCCAGCAGGCCTCCGGGACAGGCCCCGGGGACCCAGTACTTC. Residues: CASRPPGQAPGTQYF.

The sample holds a few counts of this clonotype. The rearrangement joins TRBV27 to TRBJ2-1; maybe TRBD1 (6 bases). The length of the CDR3 is 18 residues. In germline, CDR1 is MNHEY, CDR2 SMNVEV (reference sequence). With 7 bases removed from V and 1 base from J, the gap between germline ends came to 23 bases. In nucleotides, the CDR3 is TGTGCCAGCAATGGGGCCGGACAGCCCTCCCCTTCCTACAATGAGCAGTTCTTC. It translates to CASNGAGQPSPSYNEQFF.

This chain joins TRBV18 and TRBJ2-7; no reliable D call. Per germline, CDR1 KGHSH and CDR2 LQKENI. CDR3 length: 14 amino acids. V lost 0 bases and J lost 3, with 9 bases in between. In DNA, the CDR3 is TGTGCCAGCTCACCACCCGACTCCCGCTACGAGCAGTACGTC. This translates into CASSPPDSRYEQYV.

The chain carries TRBV7-2 and TRBJ2-5; TRBD2 is a possible D gene (6 bases). The CDR3 sequence is 15 residues long. Trimming pared 5 bases from V and 5 bases from J, leaving 18 bases between. Germline V CDR1 and CDR2: SGHTA, FQGNSA. CDR3 sequence reads: CASSRIAAQWETQYF. CDR3 sequence (DNA): TGTGCCAGCAGCCGAATAGCGGCCCAATGGGAGACCCAGTACTTC.

The J gene is TRBJ1-1, the V gene TRBV12-3 or TRBV12-4; D not resolved. The length of the CDR3 is 15 residues. V was pared by 7 bases and J by 2 bases, with 17 bases between. DNA of the CDR3: TGTGCCAGCAACTCTCGTCGGCGGGTCAACACTGAAGCTTTCTTT. It yields the protein CASNSRRRVNTEAFF.

This chain connects TRBV7-8 to TRBJ2-2; D is unresolved. V lost 3 bases to trimming and J lost 0 bases, with 8 bases between them. The CDR3 extends over 15 amino acids. CDR1 and CDR2 (germline): SGHVS, FQNEAQ. CDR3 nucleotides: TGTGCCAGCAGCTTTGGGCTAACGAACACCGGGGAGCTGTTTTTT. Amino acid sequence: CASSFGLTNTGELFF.

This chain joins TRBV6-2 or TRBV6-3 and TRBJ2-5; D is possibly TRBD2 (5 bases). The CDR3 is 15 residues long. Germline values: CDR1 MNHEY, CDR2 SVGEGT. V was trimmed by 4 bases and J by 5 bases, leaving 17 bases between them. Here the CDR3 reads CASSCVEGPGETQYF. CDR3 in DNA: TGTGCCAGCAGTTGCGTCGAAGGGCCGGGGGAGACCCAGTACTTC.

This clonotype showed up just once. At one of its ends the junction is not consistent with the germline gene, which may arise from a read error. This sequence joins TRBV5-1 and TRBJ2-3; D gene uncertain. The CDR3 spans 14 residues. Germline CDR1 and CDR2: SGHRS and YFSETQ. In DNA form, the CDR3 reads TGCGCCAGCAGTTTGGCTAGTCTTACAGATACGCAGTATTTT. Its translation: CASSLASLTDTQYF.

This clonotype was recorded a few times. The V gene is TRBV29-1, the J gene TRBJ2-1; D remains unclear. This CDR3 is built from 14 residues. With 1 base removed from V and 1 base from J, the gap between germline ends came to 8 bases. CDR1 and CDR2 (germline): SQVTM, ANQGSEA. CDR3 residues: CSVEVEGSYNEQFF. The CDR3 DNA reads TGCAGCGTTGAAGTAGAAGGTTCCTACAATGAGCAGTTCTTC.

This clonotype has more than one count but fewer than ten. The chain employs TRBV28 and TRBJ1-2, with TRBD1 as a possible D gene (6 bases). Germline CDR1 and CDR2: MDHEN and SYDVKM. The CDR3 consists of 13 residues. V lost 10 bases, J lost 2 bases, and 14 bases lay in between. The CDR3 protein is CATLDRDNYGYTF. The CDR3, as DNA: TGTGCCACCCTGGACAGAGACAACTATGGCTACACCTTC.

The chain combines TRBV9 with TRBJ2-5; 10 bases are shared with TRBD2. V lost 5 bases to trimming and J lost 2 bases; unmatched junction nucleotides: 9. The CDR3 has 16 residues. The germline V gene has CDR1 SGDLS and CDR2 YYNGEE. In nucleotides, the CDR3 is TGTGCCAGCAGTCGTACCCCGGGACTAGCGCAAGAGACCCAGTACTTC. This gives the protein CASSRTPGLAQETQYF.

The V gene is TRBV12-3 or TRBV12-4, the J gene TRBJ2-5; 7 bases are shared with TRBD1. The CDR3 sequence is 13 residues long. J was trimmed by 4 bases and V by 7 bases; bases with no gene match: 6. The CDR3: CASTLRGSETQYF. In nucleotides, the CDR3 is TGTGCCAGCACCCTCAGGGGGTCAGAGACCCAGTACTTC.